These 2 T cell receptor beta chains were sequenced from one sample in a study of blood T cell repertoires in COVID-19. This table comes from immunoSEQ multiplex PCR, and its TCRdb copy is limited to in-frame clones, with some not included. The sample yields some 200,000 clones, roughly 90% seen once. The specimen was PBMCs or T cells enriched from blood (not recorded which). These receptors all stem from a woman in her 50s in a cohort exposed to, infected with or recovered from COVID-19 (not recorded which).

V usage is TRBV7-3 and J usage is TRBJ1-6; D unclear. Germline V CDR1 and CDR2: SGHTA, FQGTGA. The CDR3 spans 14 residues. V was shortened by 0 bases and J by 7 bases, with 7 bases between the two germline ends. In DNA, the CDR3 is TGTGCCAGCAGCTTAACCCCTCTGAATTCACCCCTCCACTTT. It is translated as CASSLTPLNSPLHF.

The rearrangement joins TRBV7-2 to TRBJ1-5, with no clear D. The germline CDR1 and CDR2 sequences are SGHTA and FQGNSA. The CDR3 spans 13 residues. Between the trimmed V and J ends, which lost 1 base and 6 bases, there was a span of 7 bases. The CDR3, as DNA: TGTGCCAGCAGCTTAGTGCAGGCTCAGCCCCAGCATTTT. It specifies CASSLVQAQPQHF.